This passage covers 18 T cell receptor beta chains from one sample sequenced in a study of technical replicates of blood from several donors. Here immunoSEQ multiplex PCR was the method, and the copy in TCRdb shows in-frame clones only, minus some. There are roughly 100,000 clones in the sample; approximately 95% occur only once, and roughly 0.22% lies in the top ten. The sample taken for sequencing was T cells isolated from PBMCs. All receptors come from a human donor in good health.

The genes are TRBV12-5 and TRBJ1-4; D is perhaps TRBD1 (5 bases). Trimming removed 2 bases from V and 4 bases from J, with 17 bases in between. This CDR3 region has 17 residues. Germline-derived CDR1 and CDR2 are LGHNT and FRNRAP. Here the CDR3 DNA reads TGTGCTAGTGGTTTGCGGGGGTTAGGTGGGCTTAATGAAAAACTGTTTTTT. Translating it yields CASGLRGLGGLNEKLFF.

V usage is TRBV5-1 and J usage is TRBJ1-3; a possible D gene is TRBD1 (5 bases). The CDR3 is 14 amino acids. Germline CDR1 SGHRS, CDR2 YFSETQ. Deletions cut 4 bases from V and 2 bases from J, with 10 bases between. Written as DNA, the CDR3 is TGCGCCAGCAGCCCGGAAGGGGCTGGAAACACCATATATTTT. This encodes CASSPEGAGNTIYF.

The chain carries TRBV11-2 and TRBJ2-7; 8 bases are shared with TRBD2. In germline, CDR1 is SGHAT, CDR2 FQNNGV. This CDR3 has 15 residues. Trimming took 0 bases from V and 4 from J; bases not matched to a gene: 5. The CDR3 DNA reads TGTGCCAGCAGCTTAGAATTAGCGGGAATGTACGAGCAGTACTTC. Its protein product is CASSLELAGMYEQYF.

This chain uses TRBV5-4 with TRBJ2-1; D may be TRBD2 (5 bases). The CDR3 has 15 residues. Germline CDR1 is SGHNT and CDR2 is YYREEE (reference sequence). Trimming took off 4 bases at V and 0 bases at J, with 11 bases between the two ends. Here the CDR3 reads CASSRIGGSYNEQFF. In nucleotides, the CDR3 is TGTGCCAGCAGCCGCATAGGAGGCTCCTACAATGAGCAGTTCTTC.

CDR3 residues: CASSILQDTQYF. CDR3 coding DNA: TGCGCCAGCAGCATCCTTCAGGATACGCAGTATTTT. The V call is TRBV5-1, the J call TRBJ2-3; D is unclear. The CDR3 has 12 residues. Germline CDR1 SGHRS, CDR2 YFSETQ. The germline V and J ends were trimmed by 4 bases and 6 bases, with 9 bases remaining between them.

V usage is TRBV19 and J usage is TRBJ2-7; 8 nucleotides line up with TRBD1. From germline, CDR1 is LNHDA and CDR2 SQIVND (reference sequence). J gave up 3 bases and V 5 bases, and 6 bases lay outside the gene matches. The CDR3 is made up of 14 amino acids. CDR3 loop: CASSLDRVFYEQYF. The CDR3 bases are TGTGCCAGTAGTCTGGACAGGGTCTTCTACGAGCAGTACTTC. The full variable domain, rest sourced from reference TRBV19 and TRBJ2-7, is DGGITQSPKYLFRKEGQNVTLSCEQNLNHDAMYWYRQDPGQGLRLIYYSQIVNDFQKGDIAEGYSVSREKKESFPLTVTSAQKNPTAFYLCASSLDRVFYEQYFGPGTRLTVT.

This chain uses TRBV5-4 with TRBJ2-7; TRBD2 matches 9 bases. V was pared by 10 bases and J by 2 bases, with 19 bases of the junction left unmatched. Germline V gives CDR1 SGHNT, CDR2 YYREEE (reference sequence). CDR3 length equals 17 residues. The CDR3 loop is CAGSIAGEDKKAYEQYF. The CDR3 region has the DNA TGTGCCGGATCTATAGCGGGAGAGGACAAAAAAGCCTACGAGCAGTACTTC. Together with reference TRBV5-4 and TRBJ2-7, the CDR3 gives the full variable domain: ETGVTQSPTHLIKTRGQQVTLRCSSQSGHNTVSWYQQALGQGPQFIFQYYREEENGRGNFPPRFSGLQFPNYSSELNVNALELDDSALYLCAGSIAGEDKKAYEQYFGPGTRLTVT.

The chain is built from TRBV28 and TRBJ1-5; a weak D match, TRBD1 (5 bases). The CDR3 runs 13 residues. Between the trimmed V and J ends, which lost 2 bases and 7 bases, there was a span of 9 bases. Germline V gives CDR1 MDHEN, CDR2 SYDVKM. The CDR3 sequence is CASSLEGRQPQHF. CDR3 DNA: TGTGCCAGCAGTTTAGAGGGGAGGCAGCCCCAGCATTTT.

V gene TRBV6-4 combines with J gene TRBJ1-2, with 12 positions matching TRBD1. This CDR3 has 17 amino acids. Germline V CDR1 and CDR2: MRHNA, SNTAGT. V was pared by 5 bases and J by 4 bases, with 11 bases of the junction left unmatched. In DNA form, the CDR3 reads TGTGCCAGCAGTCCGCTAGGGGACAGGGGGCAAGGCTATGGCTACACCTTC. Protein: CASSPLGDRGQGYGYTF.

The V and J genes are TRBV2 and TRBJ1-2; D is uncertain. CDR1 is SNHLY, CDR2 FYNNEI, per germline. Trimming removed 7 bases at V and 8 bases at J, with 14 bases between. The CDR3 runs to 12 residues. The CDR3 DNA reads TGTGCCAGCATGGGCCTCGGTCTGGGCTACACCTTC. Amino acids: CASMGLGLGYTF.

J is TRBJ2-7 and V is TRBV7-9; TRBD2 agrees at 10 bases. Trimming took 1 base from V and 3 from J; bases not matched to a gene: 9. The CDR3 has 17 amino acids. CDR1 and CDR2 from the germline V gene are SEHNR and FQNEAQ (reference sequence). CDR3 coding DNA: TGTGCCAGCAGCTTAGGATTCTCGAGCGGGAGGGACTACGAGCAGTACTTC. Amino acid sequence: CASSLGFSSGRDYEQYF.

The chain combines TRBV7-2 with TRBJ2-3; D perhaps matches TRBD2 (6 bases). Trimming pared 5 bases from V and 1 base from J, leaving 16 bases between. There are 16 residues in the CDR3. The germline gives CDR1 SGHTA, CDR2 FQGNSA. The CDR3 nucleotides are TGTGCCAGCAGCCCAACCGGGGGAGGCCGCACAGATACGCAGTATTTT. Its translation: CASSPTGGGRTDTQYF.

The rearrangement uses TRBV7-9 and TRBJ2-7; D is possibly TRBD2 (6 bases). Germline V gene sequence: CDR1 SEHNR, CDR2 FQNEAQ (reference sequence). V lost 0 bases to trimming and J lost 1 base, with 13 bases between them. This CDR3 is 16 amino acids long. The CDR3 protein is CASSLALGLQSYEQYF. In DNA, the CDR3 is TGTGCCAGCAGCTTAGCGTTGGGACTGCAATCCTACGAGCAGTACTTC. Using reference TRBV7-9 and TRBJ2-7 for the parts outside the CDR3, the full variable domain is DTGVSQNPRHKITKRGQNVTFRCDPISEHNRLYWYRQTLGQGPEFLTYFQNEAQLEKSRLLSDRFSAERPKGSFSTLEIQRTEQGDSAMYLCASSLALGLQSYEQYFGPGTRLTVT.

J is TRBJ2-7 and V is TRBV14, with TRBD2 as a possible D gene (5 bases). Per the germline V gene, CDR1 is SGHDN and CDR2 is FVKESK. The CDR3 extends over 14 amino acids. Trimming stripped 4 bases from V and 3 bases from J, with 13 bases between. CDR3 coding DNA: TGTGCCAGCAGCCCGGCCGAGGGCCTCTACGAGCAGTACTTC. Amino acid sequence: CASSPAEGLYEQYF.

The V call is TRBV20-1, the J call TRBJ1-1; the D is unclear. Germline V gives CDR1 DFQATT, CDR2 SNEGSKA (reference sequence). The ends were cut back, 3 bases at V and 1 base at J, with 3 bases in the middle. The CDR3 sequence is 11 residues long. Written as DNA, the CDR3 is TGCAGTGCTAGGGCGAACACTGAAGCTTTCTTT. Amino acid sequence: CSARANTEAFF.

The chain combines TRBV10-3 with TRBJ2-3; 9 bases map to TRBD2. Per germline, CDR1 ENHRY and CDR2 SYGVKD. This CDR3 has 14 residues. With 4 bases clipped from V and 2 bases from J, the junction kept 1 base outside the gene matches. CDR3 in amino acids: CAISGLADTDTQYF. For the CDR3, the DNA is TGTGCCATCAGTGGACTAGCGGACACAGATACGCAGTATTTT.

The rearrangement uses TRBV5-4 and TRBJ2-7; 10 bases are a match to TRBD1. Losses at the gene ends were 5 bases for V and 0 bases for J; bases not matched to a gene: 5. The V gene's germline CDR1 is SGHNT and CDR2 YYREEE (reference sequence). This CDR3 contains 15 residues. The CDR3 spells CASSLWDRGSYEQYF. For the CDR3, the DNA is TGTGCCAGCAGTTTGTGGGACAGGGGCTCCTACGAGCAGTACTTC. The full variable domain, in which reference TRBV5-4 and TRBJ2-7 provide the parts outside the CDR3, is ETGVTQSPTHLIKTRGQQVTLRCSSQSGHNTVSWYQQALGQGPQFIFQYYREEENGRGNFPPRFSGLQFPNYSSELNVNALELDDSALYLCASSLWDRGSYEQYFGPGTRLTVT.

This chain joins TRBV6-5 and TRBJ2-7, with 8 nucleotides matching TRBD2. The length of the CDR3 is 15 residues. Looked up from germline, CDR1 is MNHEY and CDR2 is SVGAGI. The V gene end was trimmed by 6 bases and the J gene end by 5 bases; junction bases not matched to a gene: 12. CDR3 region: CASRDGGGGPNEQYF. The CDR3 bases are TGTGCCAGCAGGGATGGTGGCGGGGGGCCCAACGAGCAGTACTTC.